The TCR beta chain described here comes from a study of graft-versus-host responses after intestinal transplantation (dated by TCRdb to the early 2020s). Study-level background: The transplants that recipients got were multivisceral, liver-intestinal, or isolated intestinal. Every recipient was given anti-thymocyte globulin induction, then maintenance tacrolimus and steroids for around three years. After intestinal transplantation, graft-versus-host and host-versus-graft alloreactive T cell clones were followed in the graft, circulation and bone marrow using bulk TCR-beta CDR3 sequencing. Alloreactive clones were identified by sequencing pre-transplant mixed lymphocyte reaction products and comparing them with unstimulated pre-transplant donor and recipient T cells. A cohort of about 25 intestinal transplant recipients, including one retransplant, was enrolled, and a few patients lacking pretransplant specimens were excluded. Donor T cell macrochimerism was defined as a peak of at least 4% donor T cells among recipient peripheral blood mononuclear cells. Instead of going to the commercial service, samples from a few later patients were sequenced in-house on an Illumina MiSeq and processed with MiXCR. The paper as a whole reports these results and caveats: Conclusions were limited by the relatively low number and heterogeneity of intestinal transplant patients. GvH clones turned up in recipient bone marrow, with some appearing earlier in ileal mucosa or blood, a pattern consistent with an intestinal mucosal origin. Patients with donor T cell macrochimerism had high GvH to HvG T cell clonal ratios in their allografts. Early after transplant, peak levels of circulating GvH clones were associated with declines in HvG clones.

The CDR3 measures 14 amino acids from cysteine to phenylalanine. The entry retains the CDR3 DNA only, 42 bases that are in frame from base 1. V lost 1 base and J lost 5 bases, and the count of bases not matched to a germline gene is 3. Reading the germline V gene gives CDR1 SGDLS and CDR2 YYNGEE. What this sample's time point label stands for: cells obtained before transplantation from donor or recipient. CD3+CD4+ and CD3+CD8+ populations were FACS-sorted from unstimulated pre-transplant donor and recipient cells taken from spleen or lymph nodes. A remark on this clone: The specificity of this receptor is unknown. No per-base quality is available; no much larger clone lies one base away.

Library preparation employed the immunoSEQ multiplex PCR assay. For most patients, genomic DNA was isolated with the Qiagen DNeasy Blood and Tissue Kit and shipped frozen to Adaptive Biotechnologies for TCR sequencing. High-throughput TCR-beta CDR3 sequencing of genomic DNA from most patients was performed by Adaptive Biotechnologies. For the original study's pipeline: Adaptive's ImmunoSEQ software supplied the TCR sequencing data for 15 to 20 patients, while MiXCR and VDJtools were used to process three other patients. CD4 versus CD8 sorting errors were corrected by removing sequences found in both subsets at a frequency ratio below 5:1. CDR3 nucleotide sequences shared by donor and recipient were removed because the origin of these sequences could not be assigned. To count as alloreactive, a clone needed at least 2-fold expansion over unstimulated cells and a minimum CFSE-low frequency of 0.002% (template counts) or 0.001% (read counts). Mappable clones were those detected in sequenced pre-transplant spleen, lymph node, or MLR CFSE-low populations of the donor or recipient. Cumulative frequency of alloreactive clones was calculated as a percentage of all sequences weighted by copy number. The table was pulled from immuneACCESS by TCRdb, which kept in-frame rearrangements only. Such tables lose some clones; where checked, under half of the loss comes from unresolved V genes, and the rest has no known cause. V and J calls and clone size come straight from that table; D and trimming were deduced from the DNA. The sample data list 100,000 to 120,000 clones, and about 94% of these were observed just once. Together, the top ten hold around 0.49% of the sample.

Sequences were derived from unstimulated CD8+ T cells sorted from spleen or lymph node cells, sampled before intestinal transplant. The origin of this receptor is a human donor who received an intestinal transplant. The rearranged chain carries TRBV9 and TRBJ2-3, and 8 junctional nucleotides match TRBD2. The CDR3 protein sequence reads: CASSVSGSIDTQYF. The nucleotide sequence reads TGTGCCAGCAGCGTAAGCGGGAGTATAGATACGCAGTATTTT.